This entry is about one T cell receptor beta chain. Antigen unknown. This CDR3 comprises 14 residues. Trimming stripped 2 bases from V and 4 bases from J, with 12 bases between. Germline CDR1 reads SGHVS; CDR2 reads FQNEAQ. This sample was included in a study of T cell responses to AZD1222 COVID-19 vaccine. Assay used: immunoSEQ multiplex PCR; TCRdb lists only in-frame clones, some missing. The table includes about 140,000 clones, roughly 85% detected once. The study's findings and limits: A reported finding is that nearly half of spike-specific TCRs target unmutated variant regions. When two AZD1222 doses had been given, Spike-specific TCR breadth and depth rose. Repertoire sampling happened only post peak T cell response. Mostly white British, mostly female donors; authors suggested clonal diversity may be underestimated.

This receptor was identified in an adult who received the MenACWY meningococcal vaccine as a control. This chain joins TRBV7-8 and TRBJ2-7; D may be TRBD2 (6 bases). The source was peripheral blood, collected 28 days after the second dose of the MenACWY control vaccine. CDR3 coding DNA: TGTGCCAGCAGCTTACGGCGGGATGGATACGAGCAGTACTTC. Protein: CASSLRRDGYEQYF.